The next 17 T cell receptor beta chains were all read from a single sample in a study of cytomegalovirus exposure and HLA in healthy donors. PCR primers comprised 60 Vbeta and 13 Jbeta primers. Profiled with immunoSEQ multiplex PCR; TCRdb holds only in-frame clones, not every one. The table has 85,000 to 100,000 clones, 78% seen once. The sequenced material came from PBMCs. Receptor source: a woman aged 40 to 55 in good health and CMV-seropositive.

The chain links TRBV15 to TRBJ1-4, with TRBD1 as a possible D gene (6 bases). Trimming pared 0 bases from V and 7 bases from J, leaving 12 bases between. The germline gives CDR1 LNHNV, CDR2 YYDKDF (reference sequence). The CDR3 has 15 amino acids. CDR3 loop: CATSREGAGSEKLFF. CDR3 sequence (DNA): TGTGCCACCAGCAGAGAGGGGGCAGGTAGTGAAAAACTGTTTTTT.

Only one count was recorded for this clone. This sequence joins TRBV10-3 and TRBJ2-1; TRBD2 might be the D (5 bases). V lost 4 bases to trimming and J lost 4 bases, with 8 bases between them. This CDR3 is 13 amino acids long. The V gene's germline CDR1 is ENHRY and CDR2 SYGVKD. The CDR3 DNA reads TGTGCCATCAGTGGCGGGCCTTACAATGAGCAGTTCTTC. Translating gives CAISGGPYNEQFF.

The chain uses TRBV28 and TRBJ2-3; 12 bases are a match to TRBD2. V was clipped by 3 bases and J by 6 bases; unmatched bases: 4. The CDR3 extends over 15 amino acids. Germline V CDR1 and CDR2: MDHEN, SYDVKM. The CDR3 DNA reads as TGTGCCAGCAGTTTCCGGACTAGCGGGACGGATACGCAGTATTTT. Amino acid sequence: CASSFRTSGTDTQYF.

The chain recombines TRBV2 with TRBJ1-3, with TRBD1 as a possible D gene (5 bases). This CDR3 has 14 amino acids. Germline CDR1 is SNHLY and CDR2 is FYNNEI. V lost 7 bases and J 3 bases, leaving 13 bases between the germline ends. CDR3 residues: CASMGEAVGNTIYF. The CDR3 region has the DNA TGTGCCAGCATGGGGGAGGCGGTTGGAAACACCATATATTTT. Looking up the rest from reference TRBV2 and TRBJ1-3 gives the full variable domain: EPEVTQTPSHQVTQMGQEVILRCVPISNHLYFYWYRQILGQKVEFLVSFYNNEISEKSEIFDDQFSVERPDGSNFTLKIRSTKLEDSAMYFCASMGEAVGNTIYFGEGSWLTVV.

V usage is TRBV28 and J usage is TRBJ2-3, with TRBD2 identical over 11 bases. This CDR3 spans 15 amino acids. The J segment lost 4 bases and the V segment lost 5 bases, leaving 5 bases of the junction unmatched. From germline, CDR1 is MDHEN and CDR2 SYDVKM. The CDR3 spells CASSPRLAGPDTQYF. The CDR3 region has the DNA TGTGCCAGCAGTCCCCGACTAGCGGGACCAGATACGCAGTATTTT.

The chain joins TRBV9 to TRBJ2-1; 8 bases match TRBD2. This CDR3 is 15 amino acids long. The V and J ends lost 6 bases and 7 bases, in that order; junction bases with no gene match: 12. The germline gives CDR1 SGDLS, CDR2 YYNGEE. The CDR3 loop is CASTADFAGGNEQFF. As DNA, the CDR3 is TGTGCCAGCACCGCAGACTTTGCGGGAGGTAATGAGCAGTTCTTC.

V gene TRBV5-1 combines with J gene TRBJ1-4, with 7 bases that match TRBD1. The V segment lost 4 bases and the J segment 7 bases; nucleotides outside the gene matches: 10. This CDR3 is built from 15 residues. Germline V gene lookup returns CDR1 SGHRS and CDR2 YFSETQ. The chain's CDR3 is CASSPTGMRGEKLFF. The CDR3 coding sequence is TGCGCCAGCAGCCCGACAGGGATGCGAGGTGAAAAACTGTTTTTT.

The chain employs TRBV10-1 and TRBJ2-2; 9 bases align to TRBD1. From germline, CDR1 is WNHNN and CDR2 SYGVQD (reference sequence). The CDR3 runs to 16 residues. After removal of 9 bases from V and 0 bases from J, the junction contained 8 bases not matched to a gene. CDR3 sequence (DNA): TGCGCCAGAACAGGGGGCAACGATACGAACACCGGGGAGCTGTTTTTT. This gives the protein CARTGGNDTNTGELFF.

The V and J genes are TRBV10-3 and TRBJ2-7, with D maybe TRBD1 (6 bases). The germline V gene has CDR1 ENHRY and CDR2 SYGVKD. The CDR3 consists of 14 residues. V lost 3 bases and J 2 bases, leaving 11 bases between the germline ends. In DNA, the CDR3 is TGTGCCATCAGTGACCGGGACAAGACCTACGAGCAGTACTTC. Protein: CAISDRDKTYEQYF.

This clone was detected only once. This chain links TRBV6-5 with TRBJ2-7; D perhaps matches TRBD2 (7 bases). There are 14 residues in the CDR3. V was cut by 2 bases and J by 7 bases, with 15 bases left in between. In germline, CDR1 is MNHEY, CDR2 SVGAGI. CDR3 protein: CASSYMGGRGEQYF. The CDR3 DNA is TGTGCCAGCAGTTACATGGGGGGGCGGGGTGAGCAGTACTTC.

Here the CDR3 reads CASKGGQSYEQYF. The CDR3 DNA sequence: TGTGCCAGCAAGGGGGGGCAGTCCTACGAGCAGTACTTC. This sequence joins TRBV13 and TRBJ2-7, with D possibly TRBD2 on 7 matching bases. The V gene's germline CDR1 is PRHDT and CDR2 FYEKMQ (reference sequence). This CDR3 comprises 13 residues. Trimming took off 7 bases at V and 1 base at J, with 11 bases between the two ends.

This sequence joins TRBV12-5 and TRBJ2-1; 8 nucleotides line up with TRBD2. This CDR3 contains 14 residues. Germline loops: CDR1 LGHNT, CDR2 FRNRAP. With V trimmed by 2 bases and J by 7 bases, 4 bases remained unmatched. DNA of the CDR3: TGTGCTAGTGGTTTGCGGGAGGGGTCAAATGAGCAGTTCTTC. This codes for CASGLREGSNEQFF.

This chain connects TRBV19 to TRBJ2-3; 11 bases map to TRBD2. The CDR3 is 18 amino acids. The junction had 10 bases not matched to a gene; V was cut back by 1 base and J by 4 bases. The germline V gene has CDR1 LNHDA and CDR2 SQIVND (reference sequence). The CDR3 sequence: CASSIGSASGRWADTQYF. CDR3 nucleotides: TGTGCCAGTAGTATAGGGTCGGCTAGCGGGAGGTGGGCAGATACGCAGTATTTT.

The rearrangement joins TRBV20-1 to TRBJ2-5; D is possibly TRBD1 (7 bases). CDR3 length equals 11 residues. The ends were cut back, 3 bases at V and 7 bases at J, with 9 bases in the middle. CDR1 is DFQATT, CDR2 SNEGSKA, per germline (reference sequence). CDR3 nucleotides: TGCAGTGCTAGCCAGGGGGGGACCCAGTACTTC. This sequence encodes CSASQGGTQYF.

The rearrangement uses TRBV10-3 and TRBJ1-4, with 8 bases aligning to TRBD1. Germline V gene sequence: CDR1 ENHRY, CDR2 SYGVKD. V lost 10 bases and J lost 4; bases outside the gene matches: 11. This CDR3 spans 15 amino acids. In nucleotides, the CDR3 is TGTGCCACGAATCCGGGACAGGATTATAATGAAAAACTGTTTTTT. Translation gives CATNPGQDYNEKLFF.

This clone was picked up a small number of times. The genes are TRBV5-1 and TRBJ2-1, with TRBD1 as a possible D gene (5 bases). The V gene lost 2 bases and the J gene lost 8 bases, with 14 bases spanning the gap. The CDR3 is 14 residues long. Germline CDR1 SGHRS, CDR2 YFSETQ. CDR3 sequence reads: CASSLGRVRDEQFF. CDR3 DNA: TGCGCCAGCAGCTTAGGCAGGGTTAGGGATGAGCAGTTCTTC. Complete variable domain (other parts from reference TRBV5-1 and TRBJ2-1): KAGVTQTPRYLIKTRGQQVTLSCSPISGHRSVSWYQQTPGQGLQFLFEYFSETQRNKGNFPGRFSGRQFSNSRSEMNVSTLELGDSALYLCASSLGRVRDEQFFGPGTRLTVL.

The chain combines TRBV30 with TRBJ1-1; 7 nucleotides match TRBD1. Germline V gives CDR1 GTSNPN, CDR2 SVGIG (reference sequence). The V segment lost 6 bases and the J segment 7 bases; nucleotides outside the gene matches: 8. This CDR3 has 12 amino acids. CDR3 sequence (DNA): TGTGCCTGCGGACAGGCGCGGGGTGAAGCTTTCTTT. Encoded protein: CACGQARGEAFF.